Below are 18 T cell receptor beta chains sequenced from a single sample in a study of shared clonotypes between healthy human individuals. Terminally differentiated effector memory CD45RA+ cells were excluded by CCR7 positive selection of CD45RO-negative cells. The data were produced by immunoSEQ multiplex PCR, yet TCRdb's version contains in-frame clones alone and is incomplete. In the table there are about 2 million clones, just under 95% of which are singletons. The sample was naive CD8+ T cells sorted from blood. These TCRs come from a man aged 18 to 30 in good health.

The rearrangement links TRBV30 to TRBJ2-3, with TRBD2 matching over 13 bases. The germline gives CDR1 GTSNPN, CDR2 SVGIG (reference sequence). The V gene end was trimmed by 1 base and the J gene end by 5 bases; junction bases not matched to a gene: 6. The CDR3 covers 16 residues. This CDR3 is CAWSAGLAGEGDTQYF. The CDR3 bases are TGTGCCTGGAGTGCCGGACTAGCGGGGGAGGGAGATACGCAGTATTTT.

About this clone itself: The same CDR3 arises from other DNA sequences in this sample as well. The chain couples TRBV11-3 to TRBJ2-1; 9 bases match TRBD2. V shed 1 base and J 5 bases; nucleotides not matched to a gene: 3. Germline values: CDR1 SGHNT, CDR2 YENEEA. This CDR3 has 15 residues. DNA for the CDR3: TGTGCCAGCAGCTTAGGGCTAGCGGGGAACAATGAGCAGTTCTTC. Protein: CASSLGLAGNNEQFF.

This chain uses TRBV7-6 with TRBJ1-2; TRBD1 aligns across 9 bases. The CDR3 has 17 amino acids. The V gene's germline CDR1 is SGHVS and CDR2 FNYEAQ. The V segment lost 1 base and the J segment 2 bases; nucleotides outside the gene matches: 8. The CDR3 DNA is TGTGCCAGCAGCTTAGATCCCGGGACAGGGTTAAACTATGGCTACACCTTC. It codes for CASSLDPGTGLNYGYTF. Complete variable domain (other parts from reference TRBV7-6 and TRBJ1-2): GAGVSQSPRYKVTKRGQDVALRCDPISGHVSLYWYRQALGQGPEFLTYFNYEAQQDKSGLPNDRFSAERPEGSISTLTIQRTEQRDSAMYRCASSLDPGTGLNYGYTFGSGTRLTVV.

The gene calls are TRBV9 and TRBJ2-6; D is perhaps TRBD1 (5 bases). Between the trimmed V and J ends, which lost 0 bases and 2 bases, there was a span of 6 bases. Germline V CDR1 and CDR2: SGDLS, YYNGEE. The CDR3 is made up of 15 amino acids. The CDR3 DNA follows: TGTGCCAGCAGCGTAGCCAGGGCTGGGGCCAACGTCCTGACTTTC. Protein product: CASSVARAGANVLTF.

This chain uses TRBV30 with TRBJ2-1; no definite D call. Germline CDR1 GTSNPN, CDR2 SVGIG (reference sequence). This CDR3 is built from 12 residues. The V gene lost 2 bases and the J gene lost 3 bases, with 5 bases spanning the gap. The CDR3 region is CAWSFGYNEQFF. For the CDR3, the DNA is TGTGCCTGGAGTTTCGGCTACAATGAGCAGTTCTTC.

The J gene is TRBJ2-7, the V gene TRBV28; TRBD1 matches at 10 bases. Germline V gives CDR1 MDHEN, CDR2 SYDVKM. The V gene end was trimmed by 8 bases and the J gene end by 2 bases; junction bases not matched to a gene: 6. CDR3 length equals 14 residues. The chain's CDR3 is CASSGQGGAYEQYF. The CDR3 DNA reads as TGTGCCAGCTCTGGACAGGGGGGGGCCTACGAGCAGTACTTC.

The chain carries TRBV28 and TRBJ2-2; TRBD1 might be the D (5 bases). Trimming removed 7 bases from V and 4 bases from J, with 16 bases in between. The germline gives CDR1 MDHEN, CDR2 SYDVKM. The CDR3 contains 15 residues. CDR3 coding DNA: TGTGCCAGCAACTTGGGGCAGATTGGCACCGGGGAGCTGTTTTTT. Translating gives CASNLGQIGTGELFF.

The rearrangement joins TRBV11-2 to TRBJ2-5; TRBD1 matches at 9 bases. The germline V gene encodes CDR1 SGHAT and CDR2 FQNNGV. CDR3 length: 15 amino acids. Trimming at V came to 5 bases and at J to 4 bases, leaving 8 bases not matched to a gene. The CDR3 bases are TGTGCCAGCAGCAGGACAGGGGAGGTGGGAGAGACCCAGTACTTC. Amino acids: CASSRTGEVGETQYF.

The chain uses TRBV6-5 and TRBJ2-2, with 7 positions matching TRBD1. This CDR3 contains 14 residues. Germline V lookup: CDR1 MNHEY, CDR2 SVGAGI. The ends lost 4 bases at V and 5 bases at J; junction bases unmatched: 4. The CDR3 sequence is CASSLVQGTGELFF. In DNA, the CDR3 is TGTGCCAGCAGTTTAGTACAGGGGACCGGGGAGCTGTTTTTT.

The V gene is TRBV28, the J gene TRBJ2-1, with D maybe TRBD1 (5 bases). In germline, CDR1 is MDHEN, CDR2 SYDVKM. Trimming took off 5 bases at V and 4 bases at J, with 21 bases between the two ends. The CDR3 is 17 amino acids. CDR3 sequence reads: CASSLRRVQRMYNEQFF. In DNA, the CDR3 is TGTGCCAGCAGTCTGCGCAGGGTCCAAAGAATGTACAATGAGCAGTTCTTC.

The rearrangement joins TRBV5-6 to TRBJ1-1; no firm D call. V gave up 1 base and J gave up 7 bases, with 8 bases separating them. CDR3 length: 12 residues. Germline V gene data show CDR1 as SGHDT and CDR2 as YYEEEE. The CDR3: CASSLTQSEAFF. In nucleotides, the CDR3 is TGTGCCAGCAGCTTGACACAAAGTGAAGCTTTCTTT.

The gene calls are TRBV11-2 and TRBJ1-1; possible D gene TRBD1, 6 bases. Trimming removed 6 bases from V and 3 bases from J, with 11 bases in between. Germline V lookup: CDR1 SGHAT, CDR2 FQNNGV. This CDR3 comprises 13 residues. The CDR3 region has the DNA TGTGCCAGCAGTCTAACAGGGTACACTGAAGCTTTCTTT. Its translation: CASSLTGYTEAFF.

A remark on this clone: Other DNA sequences within the sample encode an identical CDR3. The rearrangement links TRBV7-9 to TRBJ1-6; D is unresolved. This CDR3 has 15 amino acids. With 3 bases removed from V and 3 bases from J, the gap between germline ends came to 9 bases. The V gene's germline CDR1 is SEHNR and CDR2 FQNEAQ (reference sequence). Here the CDR3 reads CASSLDGNYNSPLHF. In nucleotides, the CDR3 is TGTGCCAGCAGCTTGGACGGAAACTATAATTCACCCCTCCACTTT.

Note on this clone: Distinct nucleotide sequences in the sample also encode this CDR3. The CDR3 coding sequence is TGCGCCAGCAGCCCGGGACAGGGGTCTCTCTACGAGCAGTACTTC. It specifies CASSPGQGSLYEQYF. The genes are TRBV4-3 and TRBJ2-7; 10 bases are a match to TRBD1. The trim removed 4 bases at V and 3 bases at J, leaving 6 bases unmatched. Germline assignment: CDR1 LGHNA and CDR2 YSLEER. The CDR3 sequence is 15 residues long.

The CDR3 DNA is TGTGCCAGCAGCTTCTCCACAGGGTTGGGGCAGCCCCAGCATTTT. As protein: CASSFSTGLGQPQHF. This chain uses TRBV5-6 with TRBJ1-5, with D perhaps matching TRBD1 (6 bases). The V end lost 2 bases, the J end lost 7 bases, and 16 bases lay between the germline ends. Germline V lookup: CDR1 SGHDT, CDR2 YYEEEE. There are 15 residues in the CDR3.

The V call is TRBV5-4, the J call TRBJ1-2; perhaps TRBD1 as D (6 bases). This CDR3 comprises 13 residues. V was trimmed by 2 bases and J by 7 bases, leaving 12 bases between them. Germline CDR1 reads SGHNT; CDR2 reads YYREEE (reference sequence). In DNA form, the CDR3 reads TGTGCCAGCAGCTTCCCACAGGGATCTGGCTACACCTTC. Its protein product is CASSFPQGSGYTF.

The genes are TRBV5-4 and TRBJ2-4; TRBD1 might be the D (5 bases). CDR1 is SGHNT and CDR2 is YYREEE in the germline V gene (reference sequence). This CDR3 has 13 residues. V shed 4 bases and J shed 9 bases, with 14 bases lying between them. The CDR3 DNA follows: TGTGCCAGCAGCGGAGCAGGGTCTGGCATTCAGTACTTC. Amino acids: CASSGAGSGIQYF.

The chain joins TRBV30 to TRBJ2-3, with D hard to call. Looked up from germline, CDR1 is GTSNPN and CDR2 is SVGIG (reference sequence). This CDR3 is built from 14 residues. The V end was cut by 1 base, the J end by 0 bases, with 8 bases between. CDR3 nucleotide sequence: TGTGCCTGGAGTGAATTATCTAGCACAGATACGCAGTATTTT. Protein: CAWSELSSTDTQYF.